The rows below give T cell receptor beta chains drawn from one sample of a study of blood T cell repertoires in COVID-19. Produced via immunoSEQ multiplex PCR; TCRdb's table is partial and in-frame only. In the table there are some 300,000 clones, just under 90% of which are singletons. The sample was peripheral blood. These receptor sequences come from a woman in her twenties or thirties with COVID-19, enrolled during active disease. The CDR3 runs from the conserved cysteine through the conserved F or W. D genes are given only for firm matches. Some rows have no size entry. The others give once, few or many, or a class for an expanded clone.

j_call,v_call,clone_size,d_call,cdr3_nt,cdr3_aa
TRBJ2-7,TRBV19,NA,NA,TGTGCCAGTAGTACGGACACATCCTACGAGCAGTACTTC,CASSTDTSYEQYF
TRBJ2-1,TRBV28,once,NA,TGTGCCAGCAGCCTCTTTCGTGACAATGAGCAGTTCTTC,CASSLFRDNEQFF
TRBJ1-6,TRBV6-4,many,TRBD1,TGTGCCAGCAGTGACGGGACAGATAATTCACCCCTCCACTTT,CASSDGTDNSPLHF
TRBJ2-2,TRBV7-3,few,TRBD1,TGTGCCAGCAGCGACGGGACAGACACCGGGGAGCTGTTTTTT,CASSDGTDTGELFF
TRBJ1-2,TRBV7-2,NA,NA,TGTGCCAGCAGCTCCAGGAACAGCAGGGTCTATGGCTACACCTTC,CASSSRNSRVYGYTF
TRBJ2-7,TRBV3-1/TRBV3-2,NA,NA,TGTGCCAGCAGCCGACAGTTAGCCTACGAGCAGTACTTC,CASSRQLAYEQYF
TRBJ1-5,TRBV19,NA,TRBD1,TGTGCCAGTACGGACAGGTACGATAGTCAGCCCCAGCATTTT,CASTDRYDSQPQHF
TRBJ1-2,TRBV5-6,NA,TRBD1,TGTGCCAGCAGCTCGCAGGGGGCGGCAAACTATGGCTACACCTTC,CASSSQGAANYGYTF
TRBJ2-2,TRBV24-1,NA,NA,TGTGCCACCAGTGATTTGTCCTGGAGCACCGGGGAGCTGTTTTTT,CATSDLSWSTGELFF
TRBJ1-2,TRBV6-5,NA,TRBD1,TGTGCCAGCAAGACGACAGGGAACTATGGCTACACCTTC,CASKTTGNYGYTF
TRBJ2-2,TRBV24-1,NA,TRBD1,TGTGCCACCGTGGCGACAGGGGGTACCGGGGAGCTGTTTTTT,CATVATGGTGELFF
TRBJ2-2,TRBV7-8,NA,NA,TGTGCCAGCAGCTTTGGTCCGCTGAGAAACACCGGGGAGCTGTTTTTT,CASSFGPLRNTGELFF
TRBJ2-5,TRBV9,NA,TRBD2,TGTGCCAGCAGCGGAGGGACTAGCGGGGGGGATGGGGAGACCCAGTACTTC,CASSGGTSGGDGETQYF
TRBJ1-5,TRBV2,NA,NA,TGTGCCAGCAGTGGGGTCACAGGTAGTAGGCAGCCCCAGCATTTT,CASSGVTGSRQPQHF
TRBJ1-4,TRBV4-1,NA,TRBD1,TGCGCCAGCAGCCAATATGGGCCGGGACAGCCGAATGAAAAACTGTTTTTT,CASSQYGPGQPNEKLFF
TRBJ2-7,TRBV5-1,NA,TRBD1,TGCGCCAGCAGCTTGGTGGTGGGACAGATGAACGAGCAGTACTTC,CASSLVVGQMNEQYF
TRBJ1-5,TRBV7-2,NA,NA,TGTGCCAGCAGCTTCGGGGTCAGCAATCAGCCCCAGCATTTT,CASSFGVSNQPQHF
TRBJ1-6,TRBV7-2,NA,NA,TGTGCCAGCAGCTTAAGGGCTCTCGGGGGGGCCCTCCACTTT,CASSLRALGGALHF
TRBJ1-6,TRBV30,NA,TRBD1,TGTGCCTCCGGGACAGGGCCTAGCTCCTATAATTCACCCCTCCACTTT,CASGTGPSSYNSPLHF
TRBJ1-5,TRBV4-1,NA,NA,TGCGCCAGCAGCCAAGACGGCCTCTCAGGGCTCCGCCAGCCCCAGCATTTT,CASSQDGLSGLRQPQHF
TRBJ2-3,TRBV4-1,NA,NA,TGCGCCAGCAGCCCTACTAGGACAGATACGCAGTATTTT,CASSPTRTDTQYF
TRBJ1-1,TRBV2,NA,NA,TGTGCCAGCACCGGTGAGCTGAACACTGAAGCTTTCTTT,CASTGELNTEAFF
TRBJ1-1,TRBV30,NA,TRBD1,TGTGCCTGGAGTGTACTCGGGACAGGGCGAGATAGAGGCACTGAAGCTTTCTTT,CAWSVLGTGRDRGTEAFF
TRBJ1-4,TRBV4-3,NA,NA,TGCGCCAGCAGCCCCCCAGGGAGGGGGAATGAAAAACTGTTTTTT,CASSPPGRGNEKLFF
TRBJ2-1,TRBV7-9,NA,NA,TGTGCCAGCAGCGCGACTCGAATCCCTAATGAGCAGTTCTTC,CASSATRIPNEQFF
TRBJ2-1,TRBV27,NA,TRBD2,TGTGCCAGCAGTTTAACGGGGGGTGCCTACAATGAGCAGTTCTTC,CASSLTGGAYNEQFF
TRBJ1-4,TRBV19,NA,NA,TGTGCCAGTAGTATACGGGCGCCGAGGGAGGCTAATGAAAAACTGTTTTTT,CASSIRAPREANEKLFF
TRBJ2-7,TRBV5-1,NA,NA,TGCGCCAGCAGCTTGGTTCCCCTTTACGAGCAGTACTTC,CASSLVPLYEQYF
TRBJ1-5,TRBV4-1,NA,NA,TGCGCCAGCGCCCGGGGGTACGGTCAGCCCCAGCATTTT,CASARGYGQPQHF
TRBJ1-3,TRBV27,once,NA,TGTGCCAGCAGCCCGTATAGCTCTGGAAACACCATATATTTT,CASSPYSSGNTIYF
TRBJ2-5,TRBV3-1/TRBV3-2,NA,NA,TGTGCCAGCAGCCACGGAGGGGACGAGACCCAGTACTTC,CASSHGGDETQYF
TRBJ1-1,TRBV5-1,NA,NA,TGCGCCAGCAGCTTGGCCATCGGGACTTTTAACACTGAAGCTTTCTTT,CASSLAIGTFNTEAFF
TRBJ1-5,TRBV4-2,NA,TRBD1,TGTGCCAGCAGCCAAGACAGGGGGGATCCCCCCCAGCATTTT,CASSQDRGDPPQHF
TRBJ1-1,TRBV18,NA,NA,TGTGCCAGCTCACCAGCGACAGTCGTCGGACAACCAAAAGCTTTCTTT,CASSPATVVGQPKAFF
TRBJ1-2,TRBV6-1,NA,TRBD1,TGTGCCAGCAGTGAGGGACAGGGGTTAGGGGGCTACACCTTC,CASSEGQGLGGYTF
TRBJ2-2,TRBV5-1,NA,TRBD2,TGCGCCAGCAGCTTGGTGGGACTAGCGGAAGACACCGGGGAGCTGTTTTTT,CASSLVGLAEDTGELFF
TRBJ2-6,TRBV7-9,NA,NA,TGTGCCAGCAGCCAACTGGAGGCTGGGGCCAACGTCCTGACTTTC,CASSQLEAGANVLTF
TRBJ1-5,TRBV19,NA,TRBD1,TGTGCCAGTAGCCTTGCCGGGACAGGGAACCAGCCCCAGCATTTT,CASSLAGTGNQPQHF
TRBJ2-2,TRBV3-1/TRBV3-2,NA,NA,TGTGCCAGCAGCCAATTCCAGACTCGGGACACCGGGGAGCTGTTTTTT,CASSQFQTRDTGELFF
TRBJ2-4,TRBV12-3/TRBV12-4,NA,TRBD1,TGTGCCAGCACCCTTTACAGGGGCATTCAGTACTTC,CASTLYRGIQYF
TRBJ2-7,TRBV5-1,NA,TRBD1,TGCGCCAGCAGCAAGGACAGGGGGACCTACTACGAGCAGTACTTC,CASSKDRGTYYEQYF
TRBJ1-2,TRBV7-9,few,NA,TGTGCCAGCAGCCCGACCGGCGGCCGACCTAACTACACCTTC,CASSPTGGRPNYTF
TRBJ1-5,TRBV12-3/TRBV12-4,NA,TRBD1,TGTGCCAGCAGCCTAGGGGAGGACAGGTCCCAGCATTTT,CASSLGEDRSQHF
TRBJ2-3,TRBV10-1,NA,TRBD2,TGCGCCAGCAGTGAGTCGGGTGCTAGCGGGGGGGCCTTATTAGATACGCAGTATTTT,CASSESGASGGALLDTQYF
TRBJ1-5,TRBV21-1,NA,NA,TGTGCCAGCAGCAACGGGACAGGGTTCTTGCATCTCGGTTACAGCAATCAGCCCCAGCATTTT,CASSNGTGFLHLGYSNQPQHF